This T cell receptor beta chain was observed in a study of cytomegalovirus exposure and HLA in healthy donors. With regard to this clone: Its specificity is not known.

Healthy bone marrow donors made up the donors. V was pared by 4 bases and J by 7 bases, with 9 bases of the junction left unmatched. Germline V lookup: CDR1 SGHNT, CDR2 YYREEE (reference sequence). The CDR3 has 16 residues. The PCR made use of 60 Vbeta and 13 Jbeta primers. Assay used: immunoSEQ multiplex PCR; TCRdb lists only in-frame clones, some missing. The data hold over 130,000 clones, with approximately 67% observed a single time. Study outcomes and limitations: In a later analysis, the majority of CMV-associated beta chains seemingly showed HLA restriction. Some TCR beta chains (roughly 160 of them) were listed as cytomegalovirus-associated. Per published accounts, TCR beta sequences correctly predicted the HLA-A and HLA-B alleles of most subjects.

The J gene is TRBJ2-2, the V gene TRBV5-4; 11 bases fit TRBD2. Sequenced material: PBMCs. The TCR originated in a woman aged 60-70 years in good health and CMV-seronegative. The CDR3 region is CASSPIAGGPVGELFF. The CDR3 nucleotides are TGTGCCAGCAGCCCGATAGCGGGAGGGCCTGTCGGGGAGCTGTTTTTT.